This record looks at one T cell receptor beta chain sequence and its context. Its antigen is currently unknown. Sequencing targeted expressed TCRB transcripts, as all isolated RNA had been reverse transcribed. The average read count of naive, central memory and regulatory T cell samples was about 3.57 million. Measured with immunoSEQ multiplex PCR; TCRdb has only the in-frame clones, and not every one. The sample yields 450,000 to 600,000 clones, approximately 30% seen once. This CDR3 is 15 amino acids long. With 4 bases removed from V and 7 bases from J, the gap between germline ends came to 17 bases. Germline V lookup: CDR1 SGHNT, CDR2 YYREEE (reference sequence). This sample is part of a study of beta chain features in type 1 diabetes. General observations from the study: Shortening that was moderate but significant affected the TCRB CDR3s of Type 1 diabetes patients in all four CD4+ subsets. Healthy donors had naive, central memory and Treg TCRB repertoires that appeared less similar than those seen among patients.

The TCR was taken from a man in his late teens or twenties in good health. The chain is built from TRBV5-4 and TRBJ1-4; D gene ambiguous. What was sequenced was naive CD4+ T cells from blood. The CDR3 nucleotides are TGTGCCAGCAGCCCCACCCCCCGGGGAGGTGAAAAACTGTTTTTT. Its protein product is CASSPTPRGGEKLFF.